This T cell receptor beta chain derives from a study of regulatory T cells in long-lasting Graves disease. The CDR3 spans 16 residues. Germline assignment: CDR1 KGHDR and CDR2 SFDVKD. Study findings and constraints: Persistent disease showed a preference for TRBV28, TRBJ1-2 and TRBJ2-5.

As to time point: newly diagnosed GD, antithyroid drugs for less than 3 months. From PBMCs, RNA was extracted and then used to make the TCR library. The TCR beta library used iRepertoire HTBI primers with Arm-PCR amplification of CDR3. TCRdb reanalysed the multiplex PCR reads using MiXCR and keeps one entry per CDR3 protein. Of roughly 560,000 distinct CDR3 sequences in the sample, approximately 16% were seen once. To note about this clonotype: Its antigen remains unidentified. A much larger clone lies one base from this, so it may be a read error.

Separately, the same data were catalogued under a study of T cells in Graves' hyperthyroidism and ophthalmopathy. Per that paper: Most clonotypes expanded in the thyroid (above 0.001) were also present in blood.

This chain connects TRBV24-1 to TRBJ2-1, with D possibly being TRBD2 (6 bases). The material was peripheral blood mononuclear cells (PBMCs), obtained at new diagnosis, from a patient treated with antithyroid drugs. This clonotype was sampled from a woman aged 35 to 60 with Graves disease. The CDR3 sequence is CATSDRDSSSYNEQSF. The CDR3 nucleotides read TGTGCCACCAGTGATAGGGACTCCAGCTCCTACAATGAGCAGTCCTTC.